Only a few counts were recorded for the clone carrying this TCR beta chain. Through Arm-PCR of CDR3 regions and iRepertoire HTBI primers, TCR beta libraries were built. In TCRdb, the multiplex PCR reads were re-called with MiXCR into one record per CDR3 protein. Among some 240,000 distinct CDR3 sequences listed, approximately 19% were seen once. This entry belongs to a study of regulatory T cells in long-lasting Graves disease. Indicated time point: newly diagnosed GD, antithyroid drugs for less than 3 months. PBMCs provided the RNA from which the TCR library was made. Peripheral blood, at nine milliliters, went into EDTA tubes. The same sample was also studied in work on T cells in Graves' hyperthyroidism and ophthalmopathy.

The sample here was peripheral blood mononuclear cells (PBMCs), taken at new diagnosis, from a patient treated with antithyroid drugs. The clonotype was recovered from a woman aged 30 to 39 with Graves disease.

CDR3 bases: TGTGCCAGCAGCAGGGGGACGGGTGCGAACACCGGGGAGCTGTTTTTT. Protein: CASSRGTGANTGELFF. The V gene is TRBV7-9, the J gene TRBJ2-2; a weak D match, TRBD1 (6 bases). The germline V and J ends were trimmed by 5 bases and 0 bases, with 13 bases remaining between them. Germline V gives CDR1 SEHNR, CDR2 FQNEAQ (reference sequence). The CDR3 extends over 16 amino acids.